Each of the 5 T cell receptor beta chains below was sequenced from the same sample in a study of cytomegalovirus exposure and HLA in healthy donors. Method: immunoSEQ multiplex PCR; TCRdb's copy keeps in-frame clones and lacks some. The table lists fewer than 100,000 clones, approximately 95% of them singletons. Sequences were obtained from PBMCs. These receptors were obtained from a woman aged 18-29 years in good health and CMV-seronegative.

The chain joins TRBV30 to TRBJ2-5, with TRBD2 matching 12 bases. J lost 6 bases, V lost 0 bases, and 11 bases had no gene match. Germline V gives CDR1 GTSNPN, CDR2 SVGIG (reference sequence). This CDR3 spans 17 amino acids. CDR3 protein: CAWSVPLGLAGLKTQYF. CDR3 DNA sequence: TGTGCCTGGAGTGTCCCGCTAGGACTAGCGGGATTGAAGACCCAGTACTTC.

V gene TRBV7-6 combines with J gene TRBJ2-1; TRBD2 agrees at 11 bases. The CDR3 runs 17 residues. Germline V gives CDR1 SGHVS, CDR2 FNYEAQ. J gave up 5 bases and V 2 bases, and 8 bases lay outside the gene matches. As DNA, the CDR3 is TGTGCCAGCAGCTTAATTATAGCGGGAGGGTATAACAATGAGCAGTTCTTC. It codes for CASSLIIAGGYNNEQFF.

The chain couples TRBV27 to TRBJ2-5, with a weak D call TRBD1 (5 bases). Germline CDR1 is MNHEY and CDR2 is SMNVEV (reference sequence). CDR3 size: 13 residues. V was pared by 6 bases and J by 4 bases, with 12 bases between. In DNA form, the CDR3 reads TGTGCCAGCAGGACCCCAGGGCGAGAGACCCAGTACTTC. It yields the protein CASRTPGRETQYF.

The CDR3 loop is CASSPTGGAFSGYTF. CDR3 coding DNA: TGTGCCAGCAGTCCGACAGGGGGCGCTTTTTCTGGCTACACCTTC. This chain connects TRBV28 to TRBJ1-2; 10 bases are a match to TRBD1. This CDR3 has 15 residues. The germline CDR1 and CDR2 sequences are MDHEN and SYDVKM. V lost 5 bases and J lost 7; bases outside the gene matches: 10.

The genes are TRBV6-1 and TRBJ1-4, with 7 positions matching TRBD1. V shed 5 bases and J 5 bases; nucleotides not matched to a gene: 8. CDR1 is MNHNS, CDR2 SASEGT, per germline. The CDR3 runs to 15 residues. CDR3 DNA sequence: TGTGCCAGCAGTTTTACAGGGGCAAGCAATGAAAAACTGTTTTTT. Its translation is CASSFTGASNEKLFF.